The T cell receptor (beta chain) under discussion was sequenced for a study of T cell responses to AZD1222 COVID-19 vaccine. The wider study: Analyses pooled second doses at about 4 or about 12 weeks.

As concerns this clone: Its specificity is unknown.

General study points: Sampling that yielded the repertoires occurred only after the peak T cell response. Donors were largely white British and mainly female; clonal diversity was possibly underestimated. After two AZD1222 doses, spike-specific TCR breadth and depth rose versus day 0.

The method was immunoSEQ multiplex PCR; TCRdb's version includes in-frame clones alone and lacks a portion of them. In the table there are 96,000 or so clones, almost 90% of which are singletons. Per the germline V gene, CDR1 is MDHEN and CDR2 is SYDVKM. The CDR3 has 14 amino acids. V dropped 7 bases and J dropped 2 bases, with 14 bases sitting between them. Here the sequenced sample was peripheral blood, taken on day 0 of AZD1222 vaccination. The rearrangement links TRBV28 to TRBJ2-5, with D possibly matching TRBD2 (5 bases). This clonotype was obtained from an adult in good health. Written as DNA, the CDR3 is TGTGCCAGCACCGACGCCGGGGATCAAGAGACCCAGTACTTC. Its protein product is CASTDAGDQETQYF.